Below are 18 T cell receptor beta chains sequenced from a single sample in a study of lymphopenia after photon versus proton radiotherapy. The protocol was immunoSEQ multiplex PCR, while the TCRdb copy is restricted to in-frame clones and leaves out a portion. The profile shows about 65,000 clones, over 70% of them singletons. The sample in question was peripheral blood, obtained from a patient treated with proton-based radiotherapy. The receptors stem from a man aged 80 or over with esophageal cancer.

This rearrangement joins TRBV4-3 to TRBJ2-7, with D unclear. Trimming removed 0 bases from V and 1 base from J, with 10 bases in between. Per germline, CDR1 LGHNA and CDR2 YSLEER. The CDR3 extends over 15 amino acids. CDR3 region: CASSQDPRGSYEQYF. The CDR3 DNA sequence: TGCGCCAGCAGCCAAGATCCCCGAGGATCCTACGAGCAGTACTTC.

V usage is TRBV18 and J usage is TRBJ1-1, with a possible D match to TRBD1 (5 bases). The germline V gene has CDR1 KGHSH and CDR2 LQKENI. The CDR3 is made up of 16 amino acids. V was cut by 3 bases and J by 4 bases, with 18 bases left in between. CDR3 DNA: TGTGCCAGCTCACCCGCTGGGGGAAGGGGTGTCACTGAAGCTTTCTTT. This codes for CASSPAGGRGVTEAFF.

The rearrangement joins TRBV19 to TRBJ1-2; TRBD1 is a possible D gene (6 bases). Germline V gives CDR1 LNHDA, CDR2 SQIVND (reference sequence). The CDR3 is 12 amino acids. The V end was cut by 7 bases, the J end by 5 bases, with 11 bases between. The chain's CDR3 is CASKGEGYGYTF. The CDR3, as DNA: TGTGCCAGTAAGGGGGAGGGATATGGCTACACCTTC.

V gene TRBV7-9 combines with J gene TRBJ1-4, with no clear D. Trimming took 6 bases from V and 0 from J, leaving 8 bases between them. This CDR3 comprises 14 residues. The germline CDR1 and CDR2 sequences are SEHNR and FQNEAQ (reference sequence). This CDR3 reads CASRRSATNEKLFF. In nucleotides, the CDR3 is TGTGCCAGCAGGCGATCTGCAACTAATGAAAAACTGTTTTTT.

This clone has just one count. The chain couples TRBV7-2 to TRBJ1-5; no firm D call. The CDR3 is 15 amino acids. In germline, CDR1 is SGHTA, CDR2 FQGNSA. V dropped 0 bases and J dropped 6 bases, with 12 bases sitting between them. CDR3: CASSLASYVTQPQHF. The CDR3 DNA sequence: TGTGCCAGCAGCTTAGCGTCCTATGTCACTCAGCCCCAGCATTTT.

The chain has TRBV5-8 and TRBJ1-1; no definite D call. Germline CDR1 reads SGHTS; CDR2 reads YDEGEE. The CDR3 totals 14 residues. V dropped 4 bases and J dropped 5 bases, with 15 bases sitting between them. The CDR3 DNA reads TGTGCCAGCAGCCAACAGAGGGCTAGGACTGAAGCTTTCTTT. Its protein product is CASSQQRARTEAFF.

This chain links TRBV5-6 with TRBJ2-3; D not resolved. From germline, CDR1 is SGHDT and CDR2 YYEEEE. CDR3 length equals 12 residues. Written as DNA, the CDR3 is TGTGCTGTAAAAGGGAACACAGATACGCAGTATTTT. This encodes CAVKGNTDTQYF. The full variable domain, completed using reference TRBV5-6 and TRBJ2-3, is DAGVTQSPTHLIKTRGQQVTLRCSPKSGHDTVSWYQQALGQGPQFIFQYYEEEERQRGNFPDRFSGHQFPNYSSELNVNALLLGDSALYLCAVKGNTDTQYFGPGTRLTVL.

The genes are TRBV13 and TRBJ2-3; no clear D gene. Germline CDR1 is PRHDT and CDR2 is FYEKMQ (reference sequence). This CDR3 has 12 residues. Trimming shortened V by 2 bases and J by 6 bases, and 6 bases separated the two germline ends. This CDR3 reads CASSLQWDTQYF. Here the CDR3 DNA reads TGTGCCAGCAGCTTACAGTGGGATACGCAGTATTTT.

This CDR3 reads CASSPRDDEQYF. DNA for the CDR3: TGTGCCAGCTCACCACGGGACGACGAGCAGTACTTC. The V gene is TRBV18, the J gene TRBJ2-7; D may correspond to TRBD1 or TRBD2 (5 bases each). Germline values: CDR1 KGHSH, CDR2 LQKENI. The CDR3 contains 12 residues. Trimming took 1 base from V and 5 from J, leaving 6 bases between them. The full variable domain, in which reference TRBV18 and TRBJ2-7 provide the parts outside the CDR3, is NAGVMQNPRHLVRRRGQEARLRCSPMKGHSHVYWYRQLPEEGLKFMVYLQKENIIDESGMPKERFSAEFPKEGPSILRIQQVVRGDSAAYFCASSPRDDEQYFGPGTRLTVT.

The rearrangement joins TRBV4-2 to TRBJ1-5, with D maybe TRBD1 (5 bases). V gave up 1 base and J gave up 6 bases, with 13 bases separating them. CDR1 and CDR2 (germline): LGHNA, YNFKEQ. The CDR3 consists of 15 residues. The CDR3 DNA sequence: TGTGCCAGCAGCCAAGGAACGGGGGAGGCTCAGCCCCAGCATTTT. Residues: CASSQGTGEAQPQHF.

This clone was detected only once. The V call is TRBV11-1, the J call TRBJ2-7; 10 positions agree with TRBD1. Per the germline V gene, CDR1 is SGHAT and CDR2 is FQDESV (reference sequence). This CDR3 is built from 15 residues. J was trimmed by 7 bases and V by 9 bases; bases with no gene match: 15. Here the CDR3 DNA reads TGTGCCAGTGCCGACCCGGGACAGGGGAGATGGGAGCAGTACTTC. Translated, it gives CASADPGQGRWEQYF.

V and J are TRBV7-9 and TRBJ2-5, with a weak D call TRBD1 (5 bases). The J call is uncertain, as TRBJ2-7 better fits the DNA end. Germline loops: CDR1 SEHNR, CDR2 FQNEAQ (reference sequence). CDR3 length: 16 amino acids. Here the CDR3 reads CASSLTETDLAYEQYF. In DNA form, the CDR3 reads TGTGCCAGCAGCTTAACCGAGACAGACTTGGCCTACGAGCAGTACTTC.

The chain joins TRBV19 to TRBJ2-5; TRBD2 might be the D (5 bases). The ends were cut back, 7 bases at V and 4 bases at J, with 13 bases in the middle. Germline V gene data show CDR1 as LNHDA and CDR2 as SQIVND (reference sequence). The CDR3 is 13 residues long. The CDR3 protein is CASNGPGGETQYF. The CDR3 DNA follows: TGTGCCAGTAATGGGCCTGGAGGAGAGACCCAGTACTTC.

The genes are TRBV21-1 and TRBJ2-5. TRBV21-1 has pseudogene status. This CDR3 region has 15 residues. The DNA of the CDR3 is TGTGCCAGCAGCAAGACCCCTGGAAGGAAAGAGACCCAGTACTTC. Translated: CASSKTPGRKETQYF.

A note on this clone: A junction boundary mismatches the germline segment, possibly from a read error. The rearrangement joins TRBV4-3 to TRBJ1-1; a weak D match, TRBD1 (5 bases). Germline assignment: CDR1 LGHNA and CDR2 YSLEER. The CDR3 is 12 residues long. The CDR3 bases are TGCGCCAGCAGCAAAGAGGGGACCTACCCTTTCTTT. Translation gives CASSKEGTYPFF.

This chain links TRBV6-1 with TRBJ2-5; D possibly corresponds to TRBD2 (6 bases). CDR1 is MNHNS, CDR2 SASEGT, per germline. The CDR3 covers 16 residues. V lost 7 bases to trimming and J lost 5 bases, with 23 bases between them. The CDR3 region is CASTEAITGSGETQYF. Written as DNA, the CDR3 is TGTGCCAGCACCGAAGCAATAACCGGGAGTGGGGAGACCCAGTACTTC.

Comment on this clone: A junction end diverges from the germline sequence, so it may reflect a read error. V usage is TRBV10-3 and J usage is TRBJ2-7; the match to TRBD2 covers 10 bases. CDR1 and CDR2 from the germline V gene are ENHRY and SYGVKD. CDR3 length equals 16 residues. The CDR3 coding sequence is TGTGCCATTAGTGGGCAGGGGAGGACTAGCGGCTACGAGCAGTACTTC. Protein product: CAISGQGRTSGYEQYF.

This clone was counted a single time. The CDR3 nucleotides are TGTGCCAGCAGCCCCGACGGTAGCGGGACTGAAGCTTTCTTT. It encodes CASSPDGSGTEAFF. The rearrangement uses TRBV7-3 and TRBJ1-1; D ambiguous. V was trimmed by 5 bases and J by 5 bases, leaving 15 bases between them. This CDR3 contains 14 residues. Germline CDR1 is SGHTA and CDR2 is FQGTGA.